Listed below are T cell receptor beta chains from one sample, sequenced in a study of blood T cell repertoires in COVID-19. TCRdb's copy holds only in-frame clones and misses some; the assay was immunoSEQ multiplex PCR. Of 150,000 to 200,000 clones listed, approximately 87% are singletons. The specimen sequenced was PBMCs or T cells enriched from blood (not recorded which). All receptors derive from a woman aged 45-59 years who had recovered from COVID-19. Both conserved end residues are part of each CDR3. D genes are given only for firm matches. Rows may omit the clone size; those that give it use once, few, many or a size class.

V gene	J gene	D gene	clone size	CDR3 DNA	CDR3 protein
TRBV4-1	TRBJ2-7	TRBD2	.	TGCGCCAGCAGCCAATTAATAGCGGGGGCTAAAACCTACGAGCAGTACTTC	CASSQLIAGAKTYEQYF
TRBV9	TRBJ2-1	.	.	TGTGCCAGCAGCGTGGGCCAGGGACTGGGCTCAAGCTCCTACAATGAGCAGTTCTTC	CASSVGQGLGSSSYNEQFF
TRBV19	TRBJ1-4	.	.	TGTGCCAGTAGTATAGAGGCTGCAACTAATGAAAAACTGTTTTTT	CASSIEAATNEKLFF
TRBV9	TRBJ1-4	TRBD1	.	TGTGCCAGCAGCCAGGGACAGGGGAATGAAAAACTGTTTTTT	CASSQGQGNEKLFF
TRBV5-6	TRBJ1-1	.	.	TGTGCCAGCAGCATTTGGACAGCCATGAACACTGAAGCTTTCTTT	CASSIWTAMNTEAFF
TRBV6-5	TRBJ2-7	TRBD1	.	TGTGCCAGCAGTTGGGGACAGGGTTCCTACGAGCAGTACTTC	CASSWGQGSYEQYF
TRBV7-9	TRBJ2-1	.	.	TGTGCCAGCAGCTTAGCGGGGGGTCAAGAGCAGTTCTTC	CASSLAGGQEQFF
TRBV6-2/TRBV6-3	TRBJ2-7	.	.	TGTGCCAGCAGTCACGGGATCTCCTACGAGCAGTACTTC	CASSHGISYEQYF
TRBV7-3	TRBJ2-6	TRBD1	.	TGTGCCAGCAGCCCCACGACAGGGGGGGCTGGGGCCAACGTCCTGACTTTC	CASSPTTGGAGANVLTF
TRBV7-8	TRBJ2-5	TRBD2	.	TGTGCCTGGGGGGGGGTATTCCAAGAGACCCAGTACTTC	CAWGGVFQETQYF
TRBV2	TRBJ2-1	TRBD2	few	TGTGCCAGCAGTCCTCCTAGCGGGGAGTACAATGAGCAGTTCTTC	CASSPPSGEYNEQFF
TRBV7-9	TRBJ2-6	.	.	TGTGCCAGCAGCTTTTATAGAGGGGCCAACGTCCTGACTTTC	CASSFYRGANVLTF
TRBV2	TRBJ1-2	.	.	TGTGCCAGCAGGGGGGGAGGGATGGACGGCTACACCTTC	CASRGGGMDGYTF
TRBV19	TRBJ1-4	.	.	TGTGCCAGTAGTGTCTACAGGGACGTTCTGGAAAAACTGTTTTTT	CASSVYRDVLEKLFF
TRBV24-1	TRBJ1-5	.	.	TGTGCCACCAGTGATTGGGGGGTTCAGCCCCAGCATTTT	CATSDWGVQPQHF
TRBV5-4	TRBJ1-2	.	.	TGTGCCAGCAGCTCGACCGCAGGGTCGCCAGATGGCTACACCTTC	CASSSTAGSPDGYTF
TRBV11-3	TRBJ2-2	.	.	TGTGCCAGCAGCTTCTCTAAGGGAGCGAACACCGGGGAGCTGTTTTTT	CASSFSKGANTGELFF
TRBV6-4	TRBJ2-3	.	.	TGTGCCAGCAGTGCGACAGTCGGAGCAGATACGCAGTATTTT	CASSATVGADTQYF
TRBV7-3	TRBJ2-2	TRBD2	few	TGTGCCAGCAGCTTAGGCGGGGGATACACCGGGGAGCTGTTTTTT	CASSLGGGYTGELFF
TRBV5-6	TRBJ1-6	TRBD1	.	TGTGCCAGCAGCCCGACAGGGGGCAGCAATTCACCCCTCCACTTT	CASSPTGGSNSPLHF
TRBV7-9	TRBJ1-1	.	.	TGTGCCAGCAGGCGACAGCCCCCCACTGAAGCTTTCTTT	CASRRQPPTEAFF
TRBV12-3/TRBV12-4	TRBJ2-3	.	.	TGTGCCAGCAGCCTACAGAGCACAGATACGCAGTATTTT	CASSLQSTDTQYF
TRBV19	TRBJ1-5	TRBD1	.	TGTGCCAGTAGTATGGAAGGGGGCGCTGGGTCAAATCAGCCCCAGCATTTT	CASSMEGGAGSNQPQHF
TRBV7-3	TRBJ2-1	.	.	TGTGCCAGCAGCTTAACGAAGGGGTTGGGTTTGGCGAATGAGCAGTTCTTC	CASSLTKGLGLANEQFF
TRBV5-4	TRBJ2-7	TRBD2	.	TGTGCCAGCAGCTTGTACCCAGCGGGGAGACGCTACGAGCAGTACTTC	CASSLYPAGRRYEQYF
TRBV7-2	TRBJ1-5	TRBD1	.	TGTGCCAGCAGCCGCTCCCGGGACAGGGGGTATCCTCAGCCCCAGCATTTT	CASSRSRDRGYPQPQHF
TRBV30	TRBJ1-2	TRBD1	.	TGTGCCTGGGCGCCGGGACAGCCTTATGGCTACACCTTC	CAWAPGQPYGYTF
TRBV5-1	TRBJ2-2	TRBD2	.	TGCGCCAGCAGCTTTACGGGAGGCTCCGGGGAGCTGTTTTTT	CASSFTGGSGELFF
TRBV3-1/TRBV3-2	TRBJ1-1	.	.	TGTGCCAGCAGCCAAGGCCCCGGGAACACTGAAGCTTTCTTT	CASSQGPGNTEAFF
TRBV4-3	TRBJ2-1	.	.	TGCGCCAGCAGCCGCTTCGGGCAGGGCCTATACAATGAGCAGTTCTTC	CASSRFGQGLYNEQFF
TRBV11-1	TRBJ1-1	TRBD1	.	TGTGCCAGCAGCATACGGGACAGGGCGGCCACTGAAGCTTTCTTT	CASSIRDRAATEAFF
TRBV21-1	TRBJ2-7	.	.	TGTGCCAGCAGGAACAGCGGGAGTTACGAGCAGTACTTC	CASRNSGSYEQYF
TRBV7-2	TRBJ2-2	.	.	TGTGCCAGCAGCTCAACACCAATCACCGGGGAGCTGTTTTTT	CASSSTPITGELFF
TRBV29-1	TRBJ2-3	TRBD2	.	TGCAGCGCCCGGACTAGCGGGGGGGCGGATACGCAGTATTTT	CSARTSGGADTQYF
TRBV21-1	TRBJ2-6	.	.	TGTGCCAGCAGCAAAGCGCGGAGGGGACTAGCGGAACTGACTGGGGCCAACGTCCTGACTTTC	CASSKARRGLAELTGANVLTF
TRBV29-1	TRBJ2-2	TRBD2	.	TGCAGCGTTACCGGGACTAGCGGGGGGCTCACCGGGGAGCTGTTTTTT	CSVTGTSGGLTGELFF
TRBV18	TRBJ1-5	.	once	TGTGCCAGCTCATCGACAGAGGTGCCCCAGCATTTT	CASSSTEVPQHF
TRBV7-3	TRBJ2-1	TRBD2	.	TGTGCCAGCAGCCTTGGGACTAGCGGGGATTACAATGAGCAGTTCTTC	CASSLGTSGDYNEQFF
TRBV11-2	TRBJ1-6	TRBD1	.	TGTGCCAGCAGCTCACTCGGGGGACAGGGGGGCTCACCCCTCCACTTT	CASSSLGGQGGSPLHF
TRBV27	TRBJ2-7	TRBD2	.	TGTGCCAGCAGGCTGAGCGGGGGCAGCTCCTACGAGCAGTACTTC	CASRLSGGSSYEQYF
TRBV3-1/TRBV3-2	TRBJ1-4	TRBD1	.	TGTGCCAGCAGCCGGGGACAGGGGGAGGAATATGAAAAACTGTTTTTT	CASSRGQGEEYEKLFF
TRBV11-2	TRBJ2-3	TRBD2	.	TGTGCCAGCAGGGAACTAGCGGGGGGCGGAGATACGCAGTATTTT	CASRELAGGGDTQYF
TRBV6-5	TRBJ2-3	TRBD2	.	TGTGCCAGCAGTTCTACTAGCGGGGGACGCACAGATACGCAGTATTTT	CASSSTSGGRTDTQYF
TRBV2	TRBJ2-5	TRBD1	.	TGTGCCAGCAGTAGGTCGCAGGGGGCTTCAGAGACCCAGTACTTC	CASSRSQGASETQYF
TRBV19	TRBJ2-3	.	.	TGTGCCAGTAGTCCATACCCCGGGGATGCCCGGAAGTCGCAGTATTTT	CASSPYPGDARKSQYF